This TCR beta chain was observed in a study of cytomegalovirus exposure and HLA in healthy donors. The V and J ends lost 6 bases and 6 bases, in that order; junction bases with no gene match: 5. Germline V gene data show CDR1 as SNHLY and CDR2 as FYNNEI. The length of the CDR3 is 15 residues. Notes on the study in general: While the bulk of TCR sequences proved rare, some public TCRs turned up in many donors. Cytomegalovirus association was assigned to more than 150 TCR beta chains.

About this clone: Its antigen is currently unknown.

The PCR had 60 Vbeta and 13 Jbeta primers. Authors' processing steps: Unique TCR beta chains numbered 80 million to 95 million in a later analysis, with around 10 million shared. Repertoires were generated with immunoSEQ multiplex PCR, while TCRdb's copy carries only in-frame clones and drops some. V and J calls and clone size are as listed in that table; D and trimming were resolved from the DNA. The sample is made up of about 210,000 clones, and the top ten hold around 0.95% of it. The sequencing input was PBMCs. The genes are TRBV2 and TRBJ2-1; TRBD2 matches at 13 bases. This sequence originates from a woman aged 30 to 39 in good health and CMV-seropositive. The DNA for the CDR3 is TGTGCCAGCAGCACTAGCGGGAGGGCCGGCAATGAGCAGTTCTTC. Protein: CASSTSGRAGNEQFF.